Below are 20 T cell receptor beta chains sequenced from a single sample in a study of blood T cells in healthy people across ages. Primed by a sample-barcoded 5' primer and a J-beta primer mix, a second PCR proceeded for roughly 6 to 12 cycles. TCRdb ran MiXCR on the 5' RACE reads and lists one entry per CDR3 protein. This table holds 1.5 million to 2 million distinct CDR3 sequences, roughly 28% found once. What was sequenced was blood. The receptor source for this set is a woman in her thirties in good health.

This clonotype occurred a few times. This sequence joins TRBV18 and TRBJ2-1, with a weak D call TRBD1 (5 bases). This CDR3 region has 13 residues. CDR1 is KGHSH, CDR2 LQKENI, per germline. The ends were cut back, 3 bases at V and 9 bases at J, with 12 bases in the middle. CDR3 residues: CASSPARDVEQFF. Here the CDR3 DNA reads TGTGCCAGCTCACCGGCCAGGGATGTTGAGCAGTTCTTC.

The chain links TRBV7-2 to TRBJ1-2; D gene unclear. This CDR3 contains 16 residues. Deletions cut 0 bases from V and 0 bases from J, with 11 bases between. Germline V gene lookup returns CDR1 SGHTA and CDR2 FQGNSA. This CDR3 is CASSLAPAAANYGYTF. The CDR3 DNA reads TGTGCCAGCAGCTTAGCTCCGGCAGCAGCTAACTATGGCTACACCTTC.

The rearrangement links TRBV11-2 to TRBJ1-2; TRBD1 is a possible D gene (6 bases). This CDR3 region has 15 residues. Germline lookup yields CDR1 SGHAT and CDR2 FQNNGV. Between the trimmed V and J ends, which lost 4 bases and 0 bases, there was a span of 12 bases. The chain's CDR3 is CASSSGQSANYGYTF. The CDR3 DNA reads TGTGCCAGCAGCTCCGGACAGAGCGCTAACTATGGCTACACCTTC.

CDR3 amino acids: CASSLGRETEAFF. The DNA of the CDR3 is TGTGCCAGCAGCTTGGGTCGGGAAACTGAAGCTTTCTTT. The gene calls are TRBV7-9 and TRBJ1-1; no firm D call. The CDR3 has 13 amino acids. Germline V gene data show CDR1 as SEHNR and CDR2 as FQNEAQ (reference sequence). The V and J ends lost 3 bases and 5 bases respectively, with 10 bases between them.

This chain links TRBV5-1 with TRBJ2-1; TRBD2 aligns across 9 bases. CDR3 length: 17 amino acids. The V and J ends lost 1 base and 8 bases, in that order; junction bases with no gene match: 13. Germline V CDR1 and CDR2: SGHRS, YFSETQ. CDR3 sequence (DNA): TGCGCCAGCAGCTTGTTCTTAGCGGGGGCCGCAGCGCATGAGCAGTTCTTC. It specifies CASSLFLAGAAAHEQFF. Together with reference TRBV5-1 and TRBJ2-1, the CDR3 gives the full variable domain: KAGVTQTPRYLIKTRGQQVTLSCSPISGHRSVSWYQQTPGQGLQFLFEYFSETQRNKGNFPGRFSGRQFSNSRSEMNVSTLELGDSALYLCASSLFLAGAAAHEQFFGPGTRLTVL.

The rearrangement links TRBV27 to TRBJ2-6; D is possibly TRBD1 (5 bases). V was clipped by 8 bases and J by 0 bases, with 26 bases between them. The CDR3 loop spans 20 amino acids. The germline CDR1 and CDR2 sequences are MNHEY and SMNVEV (reference sequence). The CDR3 DNA sequence: TGTGCCAGCCTTAAGTTTGGGGCCACGAGTTTAAGCTCTGGGGCCAACGTCCTGACTTTC. This encodes CASLKFGATSLSSGANVLTF.

The table lists this clonotype with a few counts. Germline is not matched at one junction end, which may reflect a read error. This chain's CDR3 is CANPIMGTTFTGTQYF. CDR3 sequence (DNA): TGTGCCAACCCCATTATGGGGACAACTTTCACAGGTACGCAGTATTTT. The genes are TRBV10-3 and TRBJ2-3; possible D gene TRBD1, 6 bases. The germline gives CDR1 ENHRY, CDR2 SYGVKD. The CDR3 loop spans 16 amino acids.

This clonotype was detected ten times or more. The chain employs TRBV7-9 and TRBJ2-1; no clear D. The CDR3 sequence is 13 residues long. Germline lookup yields CDR1 SEHNR and CDR2 FQNEAQ (reference sequence). The V and J ends lost 2 bases and 7 bases respectively, with 9 bases between them. CDR3 loop: CASSLISSNEQFF. CDR3 in DNA: TGTGCCAGCAGCTTAATCTCCTCAAATGAGCAGTTCTTC.

This sequence joins TRBV5-1 and TRBJ2-3; tentative D call: TRBD2 (6 bases). The CDR3 consists of 16 residues. V shed 4 bases and J shed 6 bases, with 21 bases lying between them. Germline CDR1 reads SGHRS; CDR2 reads YFSETQ. The chain's CDR3 is CASSTRGLANRDTQYF. The CDR3 coding sequence is TGCGCCAGCAGCACGCGCGGCCTAGCGAATCGGGATACGCAGTATTTT.

This clonotype was seen only a few times. The chain couples TRBV5-1 to TRBJ2-1; D not certain. The germline CDR1 and CDR2 sequences are SGHRS and YFSETQ. This CDR3 is 14 amino acids long. Trimming shortened V by 0 bases and J by 7 bases, and 11 bases separated the two germline ends. The CDR3 DNA follows: TGCGCCAGCAGCTTGGCGGCCCAAGGAAATGAGCAGTTCTTC. Translation: CASSLAAQGNEQFF.

This clonotype was detected only once. This sequence joins TRBV7-7 and TRBJ2-2, with D possibly TRBD2 on 5 matching bases. Trimming pared 1 base from V and 5 bases from J, leaving 11 bases between. CDR1 and CDR2 from the germline V gene are SSHAT and FNYEAQ (reference sequence). This CDR3 has 15 residues. The CDR3 reads CASSLEGVVTGELFF. The CDR3 region has the DNA TGTGCCAGCAGCTTAGAGGGAGTGGTGACCGGGGAGCTGTTTTTT.

This clonotype was seen at least ten times. The J gene is TRBJ2-3, the V gene TRBV5-1; D is perhaps TRBD1 (7 bases). Germline V gene lookup returns CDR1 SGHRS and CDR2 YFSETQ. The CDR3 is 15 amino acids. The ends were cut back, 3 bases at V and 1 base at J, with 12 bases in the middle. This CDR3 reads CASSSSRGGTDTQYF. For the CDR3, the DNA is TGCGCCAGCAGCTCGTCCAGGGGGGGCACAGATACGCAGTATTTT.

A word on this clonotype: Just one base apart from a much larger clone, this may be a read error. The gene calls are TRBV5-6 and TRBJ2-6, with TRBD2 as a possible D gene (6 bases). The CDR3 is 18 residues long. The germline CDR1 and CDR2 sequences are SGHDT and YYEEEE. The CDR3 protein is CASSFLGLRDSGANVRTF. CDR3 nucleotide sequence: TGTGCCAGCAGCTTTCTGGGACTCCGGGACTCTGGGGCCAACGTCCGGACTTTC.

This clonotype occurred a few times. Written as DNA, the CDR3 is TGCGCCAGCAGCTCCTCGGGACAGGGTACCAATGAGCAGTACTTC. This codes for CASSSSGQGTNEQYF. The chain is built from TRBV5-1 and TRBJ2-4; 9 nucleotides align to TRBD1. In germline, CDR1 is SGHRS, CDR2 YFSETQ. This CDR3 has 15 residues. The ends lost 3 bases at V and 13 bases at J; junction bases unmatched: 14.

This clonotype has more than one count but fewer than ten. The chain is built from TRBV7-9 and TRBJ2-1; 7 positions match TRBD2. The CDR3 has 16 amino acids. Germline trimming cut 5 bases from V and 8 bases from J; bases unmatched to any gene: 15. CDR1 is SEHNR and CDR2 is FQNEAQ in the germline V gene (reference sequence). The DNA of the CDR3 is TGTGCCAGCAGCCAAGGTGGGCTAGCGGAGGCGTATGAGCAGTTCTTC. Translated: CASSQGGLAEAYEQFF.

V is TRBV11-2 and J is TRBJ2-1; 8 bases match TRBD1. CDR1 and CDR2 (germline): SGHAT, FQNNGV. The CDR3 covers 15 residues. With 1 base clipped from V and 6 bases from J, the junction kept 5 bases outside the gene matches. In DNA form, the CDR3 reads TGTGCCAGCAGCTTAGGGACAGGGAGTTTCAATGAGCAGTTCTTC. Its protein product is CASSLGTGSFNEQFF.

This clonotype was counted a few times. The chain is built from TRBV5-1 and TRBJ2-2, with D unclear. The CDR3 is made up of 20 amino acids. V was shortened by 0 bases and J by 3 bases, with 24 bases between the two germline ends. Per germline, CDR1 SGHRS and CDR2 YFSETQ. The CDR3 DNA reads TGCGCCAGCAGCTTGGGTCAGCGAGACGATTGGATACAAGACACCGGGGAGCTGTTTTTT. Residues: CASSLGQRDDWIQDTGELFF. Full variable domain (missing parts from reference TRBV5-1 and TRBJ2-2): KAGVTQTPRYLIKTRGQQVTLSCSPISGHRSVSWYQQTPGQGLQFLFEYFSETQRNKGNFPGRFSGRQFSNSRSEMNVSTLELGDSALYLCASSLGQRDDWIQDTGELFFGEGSRLTVL.

This clonotype was found a few times. This chain connects TRBV28 to TRBJ2-5; D perhaps matches TRBD1 (6 bases). The CDR3 extends over 17 amino acids. The germline V gene encodes CDR1 MDHEN and CDR2 SYDVKM. Trimming took off 3 bases at V and 2 bases at J, with 19 bases between the two ends. The CDR3 DNA reads as TGTGCCAGCAGTTTCCCCCAGGCAGGGGCGAAACAAGAGACCCAGTACTTC. Protein product: CASSFPQAGAKQETQYF.

Many counts were recorded for this clonotype. The chain employs TRBV5-1 and TRBJ2-7, with 7 bases that match TRBD1. CDR3 length equals 14 residues. Germline V CDR1 and CDR2: SGHRS, YFSETQ. Unmatched junction bases numbered 8, after V lost 0 bases and J lost 8 bases. The CDR3 is CASSLGDSFPKQYF. CDR3 DNA sequence: TGCGCCAGCAGCTTGGGGGACAGTTTCCCTAAGCAGTACTTC.

In its sample, this clonotype was seen many times. V usage is TRBV20-1 and J usage is TRBJ1-1, with a possible D match to TRBD1 (5 bases). The V gene lost 6 bases and the J gene lost 1 base, with 9 bases spanning the gap. The CDR3 has 12 amino acids. Germline CDR1 DFQATT, CDR2 SNEGSKA (reference sequence). Here the CDR3 DNA reads TGCAGTGCAACCGGGGCGAACACTGAAGCTTTCTTT. This encodes CSATGANTEAFF.